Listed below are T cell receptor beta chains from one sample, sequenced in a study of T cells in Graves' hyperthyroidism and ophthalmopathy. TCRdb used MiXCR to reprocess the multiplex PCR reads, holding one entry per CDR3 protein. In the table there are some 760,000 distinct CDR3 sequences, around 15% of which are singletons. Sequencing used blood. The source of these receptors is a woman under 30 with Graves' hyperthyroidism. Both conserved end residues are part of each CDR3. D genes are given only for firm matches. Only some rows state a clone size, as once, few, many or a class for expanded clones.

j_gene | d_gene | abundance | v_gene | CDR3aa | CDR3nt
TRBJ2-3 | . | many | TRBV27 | CASSLLSDLGTQYF | TGTGCCAGCAGTTTATTGAGTGATCTCGGTACGCAGTATTTT
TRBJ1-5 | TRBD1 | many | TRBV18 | CASSPETGLSNQPQHF | TGTGCCAGCTCACCAGAGACAGGGTTGAGCAATCAGCCCCAGCATTTT
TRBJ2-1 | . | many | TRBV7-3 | CASSLGSRDYEQFF | TGTGCCAGCAGCTTAGGCTCCAGGGACTATGAGCAGTTCTTC
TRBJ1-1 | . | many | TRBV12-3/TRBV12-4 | CASSISGFTEAFF | TGTGCCAGCAGTATCTCAGGGTTCACTGAAGCTTTCTTT
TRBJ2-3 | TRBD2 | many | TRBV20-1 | CSARDVETSDTDTQYF | TGCAGTGCTAGAGATGTGGAGACTAGCGACACAGATACGCAGTATTTT
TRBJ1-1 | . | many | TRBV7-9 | CASSSEALGIVDLAEAFF | TGTGCCAGCAGCTCGGAAGCATTGGGTATAGTCGACCTTGCTGAAGCTTTCTTT
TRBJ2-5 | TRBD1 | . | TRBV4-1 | CASSHGRQGEETQYF | TGCGCCAGCAGCCACGGGAGACAGGGGGAAGAGACCCAGTACTTC
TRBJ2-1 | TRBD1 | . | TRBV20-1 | CSATGTGGLNEQFF | TGCAGTGCTACCGGGACAGGGGGCCTCAATGAGCAGTTCTTC
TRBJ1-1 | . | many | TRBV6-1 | CASRERQVTEAFF | TGTGCCAGCAGGGAAAGACAGGTCACTGAAGCTTTCTTT
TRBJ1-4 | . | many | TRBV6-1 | CASSTTRKELFF | TGTGCCAGCAGTACTACCCGCAAGGAACTGTTTTTT
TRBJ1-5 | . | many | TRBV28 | CASGGFQPQHF | TGTGCCAGCGGGGGGTTTCAGCCCCAGCATTTT
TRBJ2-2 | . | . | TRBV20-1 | CSARSGTNTGELFF | TGCAGTGCGCGCTCCGGGACTAACACCGGGGAGCTGTTTTTT
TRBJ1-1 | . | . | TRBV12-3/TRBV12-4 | CASRRLGGGTEAFF | TGTGCCAGCAGGCGACTGGGGGGTGGGACTGAAGCTTTCTTT
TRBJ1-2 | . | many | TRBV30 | CASTGGGAFRYTF | TGTGCCTCGACGGGCGGAGGGGCCTTTCGCTACACCTTC
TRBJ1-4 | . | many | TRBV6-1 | CASSRGAWEKLFF | TGTGCCAGCAGTCGAGGGGCGTGGGAAAAACTGTTTTTT
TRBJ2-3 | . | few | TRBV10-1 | CASSESEGSTPLTDTQYF | TGCGCCAGCAGTGAGTCGGAAGGCTCAACTCCCCTAACAGATACGCAGTATTTT
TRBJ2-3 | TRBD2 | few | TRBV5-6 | CASSGTMPGLAGGPADTQYF | TGTGCCAGCAGCGGAACAATGCCGGGACTAGCGGGAGGGCCGGCAGATACGCAGTATTTT
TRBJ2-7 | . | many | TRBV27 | CASSFPGMNEQYF | TGTGCCAGCAGTTTTCCAGGCATGAACGAGCAGTACTTC
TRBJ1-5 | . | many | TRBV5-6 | CASSRTGGLNQPQHF | TGTGCCAGCAGCCGAACCGGGGGTCTAAATCAGCCCCAGCATTTT
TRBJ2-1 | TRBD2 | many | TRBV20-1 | CSVSSGRDEQFF | TGCAGTGTTAGTAGCGGGAGGGATGAGCAGTTCTTC
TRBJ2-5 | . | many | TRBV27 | CASSLSLTSRLQTQYF | TGTGCCAGCAGTTTATCTTTGACTAGTCGCCTCCAGACCCAGTACTTC
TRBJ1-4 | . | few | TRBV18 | CASSPGFATNEKLFF | TGTGCCAGCTCACCGGGGTTTGCAACTAATGAAAAACTGTTTTTT
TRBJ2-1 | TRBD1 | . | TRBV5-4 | CASSPATGGLNEQFF | TGTGCCAGCAGCCCTGCGACAGGGGGTCTCAATGAGCAGTTCTTC
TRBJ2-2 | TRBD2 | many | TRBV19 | CASSIGLAMSGELFF | TGTGCCAGTAGTATTGGACTAGCTATGTCCGGGGAGCTGTTTTTT
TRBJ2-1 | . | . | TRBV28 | CATKPGGGVGNEQFF | TGTGCCACCAAACCCGGCGGGGGCGTAGGCAATGAGCAGTTCTTC
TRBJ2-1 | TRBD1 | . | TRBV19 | CASSDRDSLNEQFF | TGTGCCAGTAGTGACCGGGACAGCCTCAATGAGCAGTTCTTC
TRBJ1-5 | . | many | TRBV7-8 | CASSLDGQYNQPQHF | TGTGCCAGCAGCTTAGACGGACAGTACAATCAGCCCCAGCATTTT
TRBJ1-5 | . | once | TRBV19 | CASCYREWNQPQHF | TGTGCCAGTTGTTACAGGGAGTGGAATCAGCCCCAGCATTTT
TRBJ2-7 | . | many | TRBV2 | CASSENEQYF | TGTGCCAGCAGTGAAAACGAGCAGTACTTC
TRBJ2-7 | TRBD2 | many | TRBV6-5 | CASGTSSYEQYF | TGTGCCAGCGGGACTAGTAGCTACGAGCAGTACTTC
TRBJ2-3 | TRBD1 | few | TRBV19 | CASSISPGGRTDTQYF | TGTGCCAGTAGTATATCGCCAGGGGGAAGGACAGATACGCAGTATTTT
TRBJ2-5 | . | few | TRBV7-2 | CASSWGHQETQYF | TGTGCCAGCAGTTGGGGACACCAAGAGACCCAGTACTTC
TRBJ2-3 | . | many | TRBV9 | CASSVEGIPDTQYF | TGTGCCAGCAGCGTAGAGGGAATACCAGATACGCAGTATTTT
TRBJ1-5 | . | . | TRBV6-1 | CASSAPWDVEGNQPQHF | TGTGCCAGCAGCGCTCCCTGGGACGTGGAGGGCAATCAGCCCCAGCATTTT
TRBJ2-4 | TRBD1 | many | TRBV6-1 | CASSQDRGQSNIQYF | TGTGCCAGCAGTCAGGACAGGGGACAGTCTAACATTCAGTACTTC